This paragraph covers one TCR beta chain sequence. The antigen is unknown. TCRdb's table, derived via immunoSEQ multiplex PCR, lists solely in-frame clones and lacks some. Altogether 380,000 or so clones are present, about 87% being singletons, with the ten largest covering 6.4%. Sample treatment: about 20 received Ad26.COV2.S at low or high dose, single or two shots; about 5 received placebo; per-sample allocation not given. Collection of the samples took place on day 63 after the first injection of vaccine or placebo. This person who donated was an adult of 18-55 years in Boston. The entry originates in a study of Ad26.COV2.S vaccination and SARS-CoV-2 variants. Study-wide context: Dosing was one shot or two shots 56 days apart.

Germline V CDR1 and CDR2: MDHEN, SYDVKM. This CDR3 is 17 amino acids long. Unmatched junction bases numbered 15, after V lost 6 bases and J lost 7 bases. Study outcomes and limitations: Analytic work on TCR breadth and depth might have understated the full extent of total T cell responses. Post-vaccination spike-specific CD8+ and CD4+ T cell responses reportedly had substantial breadth.

This rearrangement joins TRBV28 to TRBJ1-2, with 12 bases fitting TRBD1. The receptor comes from a person aged 18-60 years who received the Ad26.COV2.S COVID-19 vaccine or a placebo. Source: peripheral blood, taken in a trial of Ad26.COV2.S vaccine versus placebo. CDR3 amino acids: CASSRPGTGGVSIGYTF. The CDR3 DNA reads as TGTGCCAGCAGCCGCCCCGGGACAGGGGGCGTTTCTATTGGCTACACCTTC.